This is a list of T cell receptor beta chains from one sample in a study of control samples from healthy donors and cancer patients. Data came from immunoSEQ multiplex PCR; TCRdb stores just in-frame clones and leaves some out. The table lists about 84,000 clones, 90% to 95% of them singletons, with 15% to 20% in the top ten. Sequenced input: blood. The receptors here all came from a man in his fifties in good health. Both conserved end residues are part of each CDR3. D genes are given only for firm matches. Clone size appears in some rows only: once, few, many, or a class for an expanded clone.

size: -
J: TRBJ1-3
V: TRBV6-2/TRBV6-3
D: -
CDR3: CASSYNSGNTIYF
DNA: TGTGCCAGCAGTTACAACTCTGGAAACACCATATATTTT

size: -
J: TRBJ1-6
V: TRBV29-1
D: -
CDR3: CSVAGSPNSPLHF
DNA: TGCAGCGTTGCGGGGTCACCCAATTCACCCCTCCACTTT

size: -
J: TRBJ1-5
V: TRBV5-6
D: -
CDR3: CASSTSYSNQPQHF
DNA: TGTGCCAGCAGCACATCCTATAGCAATCAGCCCCAGCATTTT

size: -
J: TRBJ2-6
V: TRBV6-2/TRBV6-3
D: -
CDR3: CASSYRPTEMTF
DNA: TGTGCCAGCAGTTATAGGCCGACAGAGATGACTTTC

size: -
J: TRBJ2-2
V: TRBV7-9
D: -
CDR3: CASRDAGELFF
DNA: TGTGCCAGTCGAGATGCCGGGGAGCTGTTTTTT

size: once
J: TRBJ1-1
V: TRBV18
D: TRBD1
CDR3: CASSPAKPGTGTNTEAFF
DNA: TGTGCCAGCTCACCAGCGAAACCAGGGACAGGGACGAACACTGAAGCTTTCTTT

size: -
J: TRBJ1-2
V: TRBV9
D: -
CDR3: CASSPRDYYGYTF
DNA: TGTGCCAGCAGCCCCAGGGATTACTATGGCTACACCTTC

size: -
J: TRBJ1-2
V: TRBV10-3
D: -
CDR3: CAISESYGYTF
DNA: TGTGCCATCAGTGAATCTTATGGCTACACCTTC

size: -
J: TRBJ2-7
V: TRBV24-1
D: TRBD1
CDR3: CATSDPGQKDEQYF
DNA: TGTGCCACCAGTGACCCGGGACAGAAGGACGAGCAGTACTTC

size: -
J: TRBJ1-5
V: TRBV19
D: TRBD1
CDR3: CASSWGDRDGNQPQHF
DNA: TGTGCCAGTAGTTGGGGTGACAGGGATGGCAATCAGCCCCAGCATTTT

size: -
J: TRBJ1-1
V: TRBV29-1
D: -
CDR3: CSVVGVSITEAFF
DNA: TGCAGCGTTGTGGGGGTTTCTATCACTGAAGCTTTCTTT

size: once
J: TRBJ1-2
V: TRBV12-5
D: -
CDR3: CASGLGIRGGNGYTF
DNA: TGTGCTAGTGGTTTGGGAATCAGGGGAGGGAACGGCTACACCTTC

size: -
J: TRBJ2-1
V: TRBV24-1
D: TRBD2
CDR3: CATSAPLAGGRDEQFF
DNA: TGTGCCACCAGTGCCCCATTAGCGGGGGGGCGCGATGAGCAGTTCTTC

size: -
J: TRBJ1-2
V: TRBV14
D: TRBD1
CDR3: CASSLRGPDGYTF
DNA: TGTGCCAGCAGCCTAAGGGGGCCCGATGGCTACACCTTC

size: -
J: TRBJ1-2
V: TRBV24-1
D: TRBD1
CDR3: CATSARGRHGYTF
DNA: TGTGCCACCAGTGCCAGGGGGCGGCATGGCTACACCTTC

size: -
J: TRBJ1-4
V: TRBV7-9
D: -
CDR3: CAITGIRVEKLFF
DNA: TGTGCCATCACAGGGATTCGTGTCGAAAAACTGTTTTTT